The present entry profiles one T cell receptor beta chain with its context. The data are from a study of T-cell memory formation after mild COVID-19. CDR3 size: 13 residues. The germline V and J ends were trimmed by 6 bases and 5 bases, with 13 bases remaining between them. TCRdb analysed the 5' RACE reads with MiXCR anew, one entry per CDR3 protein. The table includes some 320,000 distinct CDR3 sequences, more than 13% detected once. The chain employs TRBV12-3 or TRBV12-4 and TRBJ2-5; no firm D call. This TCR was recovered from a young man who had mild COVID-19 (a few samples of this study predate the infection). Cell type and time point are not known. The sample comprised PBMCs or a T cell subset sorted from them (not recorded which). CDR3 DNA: TGTGCCAGCAGGATACATGTTTTGGAGACCCAGTACTTC. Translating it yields CASRIHVLETQYF.